These 14 T cell receptor beta chains came from one sample sequenced in a study of cytomegalovirus exposure and HLA in healthy donors. With 60 Vbeta and 13 Jbeta primers, the PCR was carried out. Sequencing used immunoSEQ multiplex PCR; TCRdb keeps in-frame clones, though not all of them. The sample includes about 92,000 clones, roughly 80% seen only once; the top ten take about 1.2%. The sequencing input was PBMCs. Receptors originate from a girl aged 2-9 years in good health and CMV-seropositive.

The chain recombines TRBV12-5 with TRBJ1-1; TRBD1 might be the D (5 bases). This CDR3 has 13 amino acids. Germline loops: CDR1 LGHNT, CDR2 FRNRAP. V lost 6 bases to trimming and J lost 4 bases, with 12 bases between them. The DNA for the CDR3 is TGTGCTAGTGGCAGCGGAGGGACCACTGAAGCTTTCTTT. Amino acid sequence: CASGSGGTTEAFF.

The chain couples TRBV28 to TRBJ1-1, with D perhaps TRBD1 (5 bases). Germline CDR1 reads MDHEN; CDR2 reads SYDVKM. The length of the CDR3 is 13 residues. The V end was cut by 2 bases, the J end by 6 bases, with 10 bases between. This CDR3 reads CASSLGGDAEAFF. Here the CDR3 DNA reads TGTGCCAGCAGTTTAGGGGGGGACGCTGAAGCTTTCTTT.

The chain carries TRBV6-5 and TRBJ1-1; no clear D gene. Between the trimmed V and J ends, which lost 0 bases and 7 bases, there was a span of 15 bases. Germline values: CDR1 MNHEY, CDR2 SVGAGI. This CDR3 is built from 15 residues. CDR3 sequence (DNA): TGTGCCAGCAGTTACTCAGGAGAAAAAGGTAGTGAAGCTTTCTTT. It yields the protein CASSYSGEKGSEAFF.

The chain recombines TRBV30 with TRBJ1-4, with D perhaps TRBD1 (6 bases). This CDR3 is built from 16 residues. In germline, CDR1 is GTSNPN, CDR2 SVGIG (reference sequence). Trimming removed 2 bases from V and 7 bases from J, with 20 bases in between. CDR3 DNA sequence: TGTGCCTGGAGTACTGGATATGCCGGGGGGGCTGAAAAACTGTTTTTT. Encoded protein: CAWSTGYAGGAEKLFF.

This clone was seen a few times. The gene calls are TRBV4-3 and TRBJ2-3, with TRBD2 identical over 14 bases. CDR3 length: 16 amino acids. Trimming took 3 bases from V and 4 from J; bases not matched to a gene: 3. Germline CDR1 is LGHNA and CDR2 is YSLEER. CDR3 amino acids: CASSQGTSGSPDTQYF. CDR3 DNA sequence: TGCGCCAGCAGCCAGGGGACTAGCGGGAGCCCAGATACGCAGTATTTT.

V and J are TRBV6-1 and TRBJ1-1, with 7 positions matching TRBD1. Germline V gives CDR1 MNHNS, CDR2 SASEGT. The CDR3 has 14 residues. After removal of 0 bases from V and 10 bases from J, the junction contained 8 bases not matched to a gene. In DNA, the CDR3 is TGTGCCAGCAGTGAAGCCCCACAGGGGATAGGAGCTTTCTTT. Translated: CASSEAPQGIGAFF.

This chain uses TRBV7-8 with TRBJ2-7, with 9 bases identical to TRBD1. The CDR3 loop spans 20 amino acids. CDR1 is SGHVS and CDR2 is FQNEAQ in the germline V gene. The trim removed 0 bases at V and 4 bases at J, leaving 19 bases unmatched. CDR3 sequence: CASSLARDRDRRGNLYEQYF. CDR3 DNA: TGTGCCAGCAGCTTAGCGCGGGACAGGGATCGGCGGGGGAATCTTTACGAGCAGTACTTC.

This chain uses TRBV30 with TRBJ2-7; TRBD1 matches 8 bases. The CDR3 is 13 residues long. J was trimmed by 2 bases and V by 5 bases; bases with no gene match: 5. Germline CDR1 is GTSNPN and CDR2 is SVGIG (reference sequence). The CDR3 DNA reads TGTGCCTGGCAAGCACAGGGGGCCTACGAGCAGTACTTC. It codes for CAWQAQGAYEQYF.

The V gene is TRBV28, the J gene TRBJ1-4, with D maybe TRBD1 (6 bases). The CDR3 totals 14 residues. Trimming removed 6 bases from V and 1 base from J, with 9 bases in between. CDR1 and CDR2 (germline): MDHEN, SYDVKM. The CDR3 bases are TGTGCCAGCAGAGGGGGGGGAACTAATGAAAAACTGTTTTTT. This translates into CASRGGGTNEKLFF.

V and J are TRBV9 and TRBJ2-7; 9 nucleotides align to TRBD2. The J segment lost 3 bases and the V segment lost 0 bases, leaving 4 bases of the junction unmatched. The length of the CDR3 is 15 residues. Per germline, CDR1 SGDLS and CDR2 YYNGEE. This chain's CDR3 is CASSVEPSGIYEQYF. The CDR3 nucleotides read TGTGCCAGCAGCGTAGAGCCTAGCGGGATCTACGAGCAGTACTTC.

J is TRBJ2-4 and V is TRBV30; 9 nucleotides align to TRBD1. The CDR3 has 13 residues. From germline, CDR1 is GTSNPN and CDR2 SVGIG (reference sequence). V dropped 2 bases and J dropped 11; count of bases not matched to a gene: 7. The CDR3 is CAWSSGTGPVQYF. The CDR3 DNA follows: TGTGCCTGGAGTTCCGGGACAGGGCCCGTTCAGTACTTC.

V and J are TRBV6-6 and TRBJ2-7; 10 bases fit TRBD2. Germline V gene data show CDR1 as MNHNY and CDR2 as SVGAGI (reference sequence). The CDR3 spans 15 residues. V shed 6 bases, J shed 2 bases, and the junction held 7 bases outside the gene matches. The DNA for the CDR3 is TGTGCCAGCAGGGACAATAGCGGGAGGACCTACGAGCAGTACTTC. Encoded protein: CASRDNSGRTYEQYF.

This sequence joins TRBV5-1 and TRBJ1-4; 8 positions match TRBD1. The CDR3 is 15 residues long. The ends lost 4 bases at V and 6 bases at J; junction bases unmatched: 8. CDR1 SGHRS and CDR2 YFSETQ come from the germline V gene. For the CDR3, the DNA is TGCGCCAGCAGCGGTACAACAGGGGGACATGAAAAACTGTTTTTT. Protein sequence: CASSGTTGGHEKLFF.

Regarding this clone: The germline gene is not matched at one end of the junction; a read error may be the cause. The rearrangement joins TRBV7-7 to TRBJ1-5; D is undetermined. Germline lookup yields CDR1 SSHAT and CDR2 FNYEAQ (reference sequence). This CDR3 comprises 13 residues. CDR3 coding DNA: TGTGCTAGCAGCTTAGATCGAGGGCAGCCCCAGCATTTT. This gives the protein CASSLDRGQPQHF. Variable domain in full (rest from reference TRBV7-7 and TRBJ1-5): GAGVSQSPRYKVTKRGQDVTLRCDPISSHATLYWYQQALGQGPEFLTYFNYEAQPDKSGLPSDRFSAERPEGSISTLTIQRTEQRDSAMYRCASSLDRGQPQHFGDGTRLSIL.